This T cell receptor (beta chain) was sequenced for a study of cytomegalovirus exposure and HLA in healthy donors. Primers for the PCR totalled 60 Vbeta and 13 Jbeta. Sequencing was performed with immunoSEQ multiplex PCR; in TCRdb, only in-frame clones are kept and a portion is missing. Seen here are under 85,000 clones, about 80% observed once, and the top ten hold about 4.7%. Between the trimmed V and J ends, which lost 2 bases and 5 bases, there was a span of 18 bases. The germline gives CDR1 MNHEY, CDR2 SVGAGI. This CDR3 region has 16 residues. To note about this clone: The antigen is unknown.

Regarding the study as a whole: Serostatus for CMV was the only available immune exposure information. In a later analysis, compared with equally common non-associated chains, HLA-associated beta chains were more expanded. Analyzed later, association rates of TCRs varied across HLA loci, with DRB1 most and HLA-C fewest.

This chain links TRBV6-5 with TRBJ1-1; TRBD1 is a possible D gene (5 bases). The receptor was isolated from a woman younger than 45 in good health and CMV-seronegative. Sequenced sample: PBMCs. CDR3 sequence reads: CASSYAPRESRTEAFF. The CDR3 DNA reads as TGTGCCAGCAGTTACGCCCCCAGGGAATCGAGAACTGAAGCTTTCTTT.